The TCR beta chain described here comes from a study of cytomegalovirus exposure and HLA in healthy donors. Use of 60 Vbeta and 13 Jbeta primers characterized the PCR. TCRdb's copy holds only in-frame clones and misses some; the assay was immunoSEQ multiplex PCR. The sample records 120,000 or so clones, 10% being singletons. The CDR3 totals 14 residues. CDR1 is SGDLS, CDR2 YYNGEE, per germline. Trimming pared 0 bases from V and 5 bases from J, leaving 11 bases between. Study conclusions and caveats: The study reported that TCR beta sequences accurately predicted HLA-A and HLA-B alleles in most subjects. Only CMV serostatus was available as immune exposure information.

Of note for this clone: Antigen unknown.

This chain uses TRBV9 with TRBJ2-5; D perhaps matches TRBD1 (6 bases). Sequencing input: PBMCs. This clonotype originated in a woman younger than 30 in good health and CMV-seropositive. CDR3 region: CASSVAWTAETQYF. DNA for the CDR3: TGTGCCAGCAGCGTAGCTTGGACAGCGGAGACCCAGTACTTC.